Presented here are 32 T cell receptor beta chains from one specimen sequenced in a study of post-analysis software for immune sequencing data. Points from the study as a whole: Five TRBV segments (TRBV5-6, TRBV5-1 and TRBV20-1 among them) occurred more frequently in patients than in controls.

Built from TCR beta cDNA, the libraries had unique molecular identifiers in them. TCRdb reprocessed the PCR reads with MiXCR, giving one entry per CDR3 protein. This sample has a few hundred thousand distinct CDR3 sequences, with under 55% found just once. The antigens these receptors bind are not known. Input material: blood. These receptors all come from a girl aged 10 to 17 with multiple sclerosis.

This clonotype turned up a few times. At one end, the junction sequence differs from germline, possibly due to a read error. The V call is TRBV6-5, the J call TRBJ1-1; a possible D gene is TRBD1 (6 bases). The CDR3 is 14 amino acids. The germline V gene encodes CDR1 MNHEY and CDR2 SVGAGI. The CDR3 DNA follows: TGTGCTAGCAGTTACGGAGGGGGAGGCACTGAAGCTTTCTTT. Amino acids: CASSYGGGGTEAFF.

The V call is TRBV28, the J call TRBJ2-3; possibly TRBD1 for D (5 bases). The germline gives CDR1 MDHEN, CDR2 SYDVKM. V lost 5 bases and J lost 2, with 11 bases in between. CDR3 size: 14 residues. The CDR3 here is CASSRIQDTDTQYF. The CDR3 nucleotides are TGTGCCAGCAGTCGAATACAGGACACAGATACGCAGTATTTT.

V usage is TRBV28 and J usage is TRBJ2-3; D is unresolved. Trimming took off 4 bases at V and 6 bases at J, with 11 bases between the two ends. CDR1 and CDR2 from the germline V gene are MDHEN and SYDVKM. The CDR3 totals 13 residues. CDR3 protein: CASSSLVRDTQYF. For the CDR3, the DNA is TGTGCCAGCAGTTCTCTCGTCCGGGATACGCAGTATTTT.

V is TRBV3-1 and J is TRBJ1-3; D remains unclear. Trimming cost V 1 base and J 2 bases, with 6 bases left between them. The length of the CDR3 is 14 residues. Germline loops: CDR1 LGHDT, CDR2 YNNKEL (reference sequence). In DNA, the CDR3 is TGTGCCAGCAGCCAAGGGGCAGCTGGAAACACCATATATTTT. Its translation is CASSQGAAGNTIYF.

This chain joins TRBV6-5 and TRBJ2-7; TRBD1 might be the D (7 bases). CDR1 MNHEY and CDR2 SVGAGI come from the germline V gene. The CDR3 length is 15 residues. V lost 11 bases and J lost 0, with 20 bases in between. In DNA, the CDR3 is TGTGCCGGCGGGGCAAACAGGGGACTCTCCTACGAGCAGTACTTC. Translated, it gives CAGGANRGLSYEQYF.

The rearrangement joins TRBV4-2 to TRBJ2-5; a weak D match, TRBD2 (6 bases). Germline CDR1 and CDR2: LGHNA and YNFKEQ. V lost 2 bases, J lost 1 base, and 17 bases lay in between. There are 17 residues in the CDR3. In DNA form, the CDR3 reads TGTGCCAGCAGCCAATTTACCCAGCGGGCTATCCAAGAGACCCAGTACTTC. Amino acids: CASSQFTQRAIQETQYF.

The chain recombines TRBV29-1 with TRBJ1-1; D is unclear. The CDR3 runs to 13 residues. Trimming pared 6 bases from V and 1 base from J, leaving 12 bases between. From germline, CDR1 is SQVTM and CDR2 ANQGSEA. CDR3 DNA: TGCAGCGTCACCCGGGCTTCGAACACTGAAGCTTTCTTT. Translating gives CSVTRASNTEAFF.

The V and J genes are TRBV29-1 and TRBJ2-3; 8 bases agree with TRBD1. This CDR3 spans 13 amino acids. Per germline, CDR1 SQVTM and CDR2 ANQGSEA. Trimming removed 7 bases from V and 4 bases from J; junction bases left unmatched: 7. CDR3 sequence: CSGNRGIADTQYF. The CDR3 region has the DNA TGCAGCGGTAACAGGGGGATCGCAGATACGCAGTATTTT.

This clonotype was observed a handful of times. J is TRBJ2-7 and V is TRBV12-3 or TRBV12-4, with a tentative D call TRBD1 (6 bases). V was pared by 6 bases and J by 4 bases, with 10 bases between. This CDR3 has 12 amino acids. The CDR3 here is CASRKQGYEQYF. The CDR3 region has the DNA TGTGCCAGCAGAAAGCAGGGGTACGAGCAGTACTTC.

The chain joins TRBV7-2 to TRBJ2-1; 13 bases map to TRBD2. This CDR3 comprises 18 residues. Trimming took 3 bases from V and 8 from J; bases not matched to a gene: 13. Per germline, CDR1 SGHTA and CDR2 FQGNSA. CDR3: CASSLRVRTSGSEYEQFF. For the CDR3, the DNA is TGTGCCAGCAGCTTGAGGGTCCGGACTAGCGGGAGTGAGTATGAGCAGTTCTTC.

The chain combines TRBV5-6 with TRBJ2-4; 8 bases match TRBD1. CDR3 size: 14 residues. Germline CDR1 reads SGHDT; CDR2 reads YYEEEE. Losses at the gene ends were 6 bases for V and 3 bases for J; bases not matched to a gene: 5. The CDR3 nucleotides are TGTGCCAGCACCGTGACAGGGGTCAAAAACATTCAGTACTTC. As protein: CASTVTGVKNIQYF.

In nucleotides, the CDR3 is TGTGCCACCAGTGATTACAGACTAGCGGGAGGGGGGTTCTACAATGAGCAGTTCTTC. Translating gives CATSDYRLAGGGFYNEQFF. This chain joins TRBV24-1 and TRBJ2-1, with TRBD2 matching over 14 bases. The CDR3 runs to 19 residues. CDR1 and CDR2 from the germline V gene are KGHDR and SFDVKD. The V gene end was trimmed by 2 bases and the J gene end by 3 bases; junction bases not matched to a gene: 8.

This clonotype has more than one count but fewer than ten. The chain couples TRBV28 to TRBJ2-7, with TRBD1 matching 7 bases. The CDR3 is made up of 13 amino acids. V gave up 10 bases and J gave up 0 bases; unmatched junction bases: 6. Germline CDR1 and CDR2: MDHEN and SYDVKM. The DNA of the CDR3 is TGTGCCACCACCCGGGACAGCTCCTACGAGCAGTACTTC. Its protein product is CATTRDSSYEQYF. Variable domain in full (rest from reference TRBV28 and TRBJ2-7): DVKVTQSSRYLVKRTGEKVFLECVQDMDHENMFWYRQDPGLGLRLIYFSYDVKMKEKGDIPEGYSVSREKKERFSLILESASTNQTSMYLCATTRDSSYEQYFGPGTRLTVT.

This chain uses TRBV7-9 with TRBJ2-7; D might be TRBD1 (6 bases). From germline, CDR1 is SEHNR and CDR2 FQNEAQ (reference sequence). The length of the CDR3 is 16 residues. Between the trimmed V and J ends, which lost 5 bases and 0 bases, there was a span of 17 bases. CDR3 protein: CASSGQTGEISYEQYF. CDR3 DNA sequence: TGTGCCAGCAGCGGACAGACAGGAGAGATCTCCTACGAGCAGTACTTC.

This rearrangement joins TRBV7-2 to TRBJ1-1; tentative D call: TRBD1 (5 bases). The V gene's germline CDR1 is SGHTA and CDR2 FQGNSA. The V end lost 3 bases, the J end lost 5 bases, and 19 bases lay between the germline ends. The CDR3 is 16 residues long. The CDR3 bases are TGTGCCAGCAGCTTTTTCCAGTGGGGGTTGGGGACTGAAGCTTTCTTT. Amino acid sequence: CASSFFQWGLGTEAFF.

The V and J genes are TRBV18 and TRBJ2-1, with a possible D match to TRBD2 (6 bases). Trimming shortened V by 6 bases and J by 4 bases, and 16 bases separated the two germline ends. Germline V gene lookup returns CDR1 KGHSH and CDR2 LQKENI. The CDR3 runs 15 residues. CDR3 protein: CASSAPGVPYNEQFF. CDR3 sequence (DNA): TGTGCCAGCTCCGCCCCGGGAGTCCCTTACAATGAGCAGTTCTTC.

As to this clonotype: Compared with germline, one end of the junction differs, possibly owing to a read error. This chain joins TRBV9 and TRBJ2-5; 12 nucleotides align to TRBD2. The CDR3 contains 16 residues. The germline CDR1 and CDR2 sequences are SGDLS and YYNGEE. The CDR3 loop is CANSGGTSGYQETQYF. The CDR3 bases are TGTGCCAACAGCGGCGGGACTAGCGGGTACCAAGAGACCCAGTACTTC.

The chain employs TRBV6-6 and TRBJ1-5; tentative D call: TRBD1 (5 bases). The CDR3 contains 16 residues. Germline CDR1 reads MNHNY; CDR2 reads SVGAGI (reference sequence). V gave up 5 bases and J gave up 0 bases, with 14 bases separating them. CDR3 region: CASSKTQDHSNQPQHF. The CDR3 coding sequence is TGTGCCAGCAGTAAAACACAGGACCATAGCAATCAGCCCCAGCATTTT.

This clonotype occurred once. The rearrangement joins TRBV13 to TRBJ2-5, with D possibly matching TRBD2 (5 bases). This CDR3 contains 14 residues. Deletions cut 5 bases from V and 11 bases from J, with 21 bases between. Germline lookup yields CDR1 PRHDT and CDR2 FYEKMQ (reference sequence). CDR3 protein: CASSATDPAREQYF. CDR3 DNA: TGTGCCAGCAGCGCGACGGACCCGGCGAGGGAGCAGTACTTC.

The chain combines TRBV6-5 with TRBJ2-1; 9 nucleotides line up with TRBD2. CDR1 is MNHEY and CDR2 is SVGAGI in the germline V gene. V gave up 2 bases and J gave up 6 bases; unmatched junction bases: 8. This CDR3 has 16 residues. The CDR3 region is CASSYTYSGRGNEQFF. As DNA, the CDR3 is TGTGCCAGCAGTTACACCTATAGCGGGAGAGGCAATGAGCAGTTCTTC.

This chain connects TRBV20-1 to TRBJ2-5; D gene unclear. Germline CDR1 is DFQATT and CDR2 is SNEGSKA (reference sequence). V was pared by 6 bases and J by 2 bases, with 13 bases between. There are 13 residues in the CDR3. The DNA for the CDR3 is TGCAGTGCCCAAGTCCCACAACAAGAGACCCAGTACTTC. It specifies CSAQVPQQETQYF.

V usage is TRBV4-1 and J usage is TRBJ1-1; no clear D. The CDR3 is 14 residues long. V lost 4 bases and J lost 0, with 9 bases in between. The germline V gene encodes CDR1 MGHRA and CDR2 YSYEKL. The CDR3 DNA is TGCGCCAGCAGCCCGTCTATAATGAACACTGAAGCTTTCTTT. Protein: CASSPSIMNTEAFF.

V usage is TRBV27 and J usage is TRBJ1-6, with TRBD1 matching 7 bases. Germline CDR1 reads MNHEY; CDR2 reads SMNVEV (reference sequence). Trimming cost V 4 bases and J 10 bases; bases outside gene matches: 10. CDR3 size: 15 residues. The CDR3 DNA follows: TGTGCCAGCAGTTCTATCCGGGACAGAGACTCACCCCTCCACTTT. This translates into CASSSIRDRDSPLHF.

Ten or more counts support this clonotype. This chain uses TRBV29-1 with TRBJ2-7, with D possibly called TRBD1 or TRBD2 (5 bases each). With 5 bases removed from V and 4 bases from J, the gap between germline ends came to 12 bases. Germline V gives CDR1 SQVTM, CDR2 ANQGSEA. The CDR3 totals 12 residues. The CDR3 coding sequence is TGCAGCGTTCAGGACTGGGGGTACGAGCAGTACTTC. Translation gives CSVQDWGYEQYF.

This rearrangement joins TRBV20-1 to TRBJ1-5, with D perhaps TRBD1 (5 bases). Germline V gene lookup returns CDR1 DFQATT and CDR2 SNEGSKA (reference sequence). The CDR3 totals 12 residues. Trimming removed 6 bases from V and 7 bases from J, with 13 bases in between. The CDR3 is CSAAPGIQPQHF. In DNA, the CDR3 is TGCAGTGCAGCCCCAGGGATACAGCCCCAGCATTTT.

This clonotype has only a few counts. The rearrangement links TRBV29-1 to TRBJ2-1, with 10 positions matching TRBD1. Germline V lookup: CDR1 SQVTM, CDR2 ANQGSEA. The V and J ends lost 3 bases and 0 bases, in that order; junction bases with no gene match: 2. This CDR3 is 15 amino acids long. The CDR3 DNA sequence: TGCAGCGTTGACAGGACAGGGGGCTCCTACAATGAGCAGTTCTTC. It codes for CSVDRTGGSYNEQFF.

This chain links TRBV7-6 with TRBJ2-4, with 10 bases fitting TRBD2. The end of the DNA aligns better with TRBJ2-7, so the J call may be wrong. The CDR3 consists of 19 residues. Germline V gene data show CDR1 as SGHVS and CDR2 as FNYEAQ. The CDR3 DNA is TGTGCCAGCAGCTTAGTTGGGGAGGCTAGCGGGAGTTCACCCGCCGAGCAGTACTTC. Amino acids: CASSLVGEASGSSPAEQYF.

The table lists this clonotype with a count of one. J is TRBJ1-2 and V is TRBV15; D is unresolved. CDR1 is LNHNV, CDR2 YYDKDF, per germline (reference sequence). V lost 5 bases and J 8 bases, leaving 15 bases between the germline ends. This CDR3 has 13 residues. CDR3 sequence reads: CATSPGRSAGYTF. The CDR3 DNA follows: TGTGCCACCAGCCCGGGGAGATCTGCGGGCTACACCTTC.

J is TRBJ2-5 and V is TRBV5-1; no clear D. Trimming shortened V by 2 bases and J by 6 bases, and 11 bases separated the two germline ends. Germline CDR1 SGHRS, CDR2 YFSETQ. The length of the CDR3 is 13 residues. This CDR3 is CASSFFGEQTQYF. CDR3 coding DNA: TGCGCCAGCAGCTTTTTCGGAGAACAGACCCAGTACTTC.

The chain uses TRBV10-3 and TRBJ1-4; the D is unclear. The CDR3 loop spans 13 amino acids. V shed 0 bases and J shed 6 bases, with 5 bases lying between them. Germline V gene lookup returns CDR1 ENHRY and CDR2 SYGVKD. CDR3 in DNA: TGTGCCATCAGTGAGTCGGTGGATGAAAAACTGTTTTTT. Translation: CAISESVDEKLFF.

The chain couples TRBV13 to TRBJ2-3; 11 bases are shared with TRBD2. Germline trimming cut 0 bases from V and 2 bases from J; bases unmatched to any gene: 4. Germline V gene data show CDR1 as PRHDT and CDR2 as FYEKMQ (reference sequence). This CDR3 region has 17 residues. This CDR3 reads CASSLGRLAGPTDTQYF. The CDR3 nucleotides are TGTGCCAGCAGCTTAGGCCGACTAGCGGGACCCACAGATACGCAGTATTTT.

CDR3 bases: TGTGCCAGCAGCTCTAACAGGGTAGGGTTAGACGAGCAGTACTTC. Residues: CASSSNRVGLDEQYF. V usage is TRBV7-2 and J usage is TRBJ2-7, with a weak D call TRBD1 (6 bases). This CDR3 contains 15 residues. CDR1 is SGHTA, CDR2 FQGNSA, per germline. Trimming shortened V by 4 bases and J by 5 bases, and 18 bases separated the two germline ends.